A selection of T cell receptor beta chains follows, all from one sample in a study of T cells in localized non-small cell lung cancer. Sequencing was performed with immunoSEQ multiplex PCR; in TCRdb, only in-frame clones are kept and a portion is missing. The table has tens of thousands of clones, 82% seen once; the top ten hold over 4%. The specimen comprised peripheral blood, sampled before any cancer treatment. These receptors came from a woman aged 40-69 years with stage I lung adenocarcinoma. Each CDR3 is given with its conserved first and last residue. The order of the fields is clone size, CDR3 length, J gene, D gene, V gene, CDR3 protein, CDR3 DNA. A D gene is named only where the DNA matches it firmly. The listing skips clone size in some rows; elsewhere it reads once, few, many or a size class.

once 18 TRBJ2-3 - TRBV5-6 CASSLAAWGRGSADTQYF TGTGCCAGCAGCTTGGCCGCGTGGGGTAGGGGGAGCGCAGATACGCAGTATTTT
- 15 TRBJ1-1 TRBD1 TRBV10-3 CAIGRTGGLDTEAFF TGTGCCATCGGCCGGACAGGGGGCTTAGACACTGAAGCTTTCTTT
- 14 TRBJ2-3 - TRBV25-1 CASRGGGSTDTQYF TGTGCCAGCAGAGGGGGGGGGAGCACAGATACGCAGTATTTT
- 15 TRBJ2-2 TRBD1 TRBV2 CASRRGTANTGELFF TGTGCCAGCCGGCGAGGGACAGCTAACACCGGGGAGCTGTTTTTT
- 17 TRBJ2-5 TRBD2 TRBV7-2 CASSLFSRGAGEETQYF TGTGCCAGCAGCTTATTCTCGCGGGGGGCAGGGGAGGAGACCCAGTACTTC
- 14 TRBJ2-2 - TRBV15 CATSRDSDTGELFF TGTGCCACCAGCAGAGATTCGGACACCGGGGAGCTGTTTTTT
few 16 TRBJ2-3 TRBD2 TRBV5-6 CASSLLAGSSTDTQYF TGTGCCAGCAGCTTACTAGCGGGCTCTAGCACAGATACGCAGTATTTT
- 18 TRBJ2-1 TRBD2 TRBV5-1 CASTAGNSGWSSYNEQFF TGCGCCAGCACCGCGGGGAATAGCGGGTGGAGCTCCTACAATGAGCAGTTCTTC
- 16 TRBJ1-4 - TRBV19 CASKSPKQGIFEKLFF TGTGCCAGTAAATCACCAAAACAGGGTATTTTTGAAAAACTGTTTTTT
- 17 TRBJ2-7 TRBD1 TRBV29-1 CSAQPPTGTGEPREQYF TGCAGCGCTCAACCGCCCACCGGGACAGGAGAACCGCGCGAGCAGTACTTC
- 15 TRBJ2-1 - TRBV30 CALRGGGGVHNEQFF TGTGCCTTGAGAGGGGGCGGCGGGGTCCACAATGAGCAGTTCTTC
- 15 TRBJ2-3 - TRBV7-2 CASSLASFSTDTQYF TGTGCCAGCAGCTTAGCTTCCTTTAGCACAGATACGCAGTATTTT
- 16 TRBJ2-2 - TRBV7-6 CASSLQSGGYTGELFF TGTGCCAGCAGCTTACAATCGGGCGGGTACACCGGGGAGCTGTTTTTT
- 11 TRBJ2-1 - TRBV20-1 CSARPRHEQFF TGCAGTGCTAGGCCCAGACACGAGCAGTTCTTC
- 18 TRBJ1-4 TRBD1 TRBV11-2 CASSLGGGTGTGLEKLFF TGTGCCAGCAGCTTAGGAGGGGGTACCGGGACAGGGCTTGAAAAACTGTTTTTT
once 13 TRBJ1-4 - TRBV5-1 CASRGSTNEKLFF TGCGCCAGTAGAGGGTCAACTAATGAAAAACTGTTTTTT
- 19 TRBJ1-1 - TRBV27 CASSLSADWDGRLNTEAFF TGTGCCAGCAGTTTATCGGCAGACTGGGACGGAAGATTGAACACTGAAGCTTTCTTT
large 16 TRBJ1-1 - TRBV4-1 CASSQGVYNRETEAFF TGCGCCAGCAGCCAAGGGGTCTACAACAGGGAAACTGAAGCTTTCTTT
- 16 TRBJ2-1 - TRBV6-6 CASSYASGRTYNEQFF TGTGCCAGCAGTTACGCCTCGGGAAGAACCTACAATGAGCAGTTCTTC
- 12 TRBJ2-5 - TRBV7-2 CASSLSLGTQYF TGTGCCAGCAGCTTATCCTTGGGGACCCAGTACTTC
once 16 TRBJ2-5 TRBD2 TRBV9 CASSVGVAGAQETQYF TGTGCCAGCAGCGTAGGAGTAGCGGGGGCTCAAGAGACCCAGTACTTC
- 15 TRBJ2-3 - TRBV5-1 CASSPDGTQGGTQYF TGCGCCAGCAGCCCTGATGGGACTCAAGGAGGTACGCAGTATTTT
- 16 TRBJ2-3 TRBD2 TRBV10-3 CAISGPSGGSTDTQYF TGTGCCATCAGTGGTCCTAGCGGGGGCAGCACAGATACGCAGTATTTT
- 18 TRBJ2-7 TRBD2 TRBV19 CASSPRGTSGVLHYEQYF TGTGCCAGTAGTCCAAGGGGGACTAGCGGAGTCCTTCACTACGAGCAGTACTTC
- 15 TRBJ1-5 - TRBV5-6 CASSDAPEPNQPQHF TGTGCCAGCAGCGACGCTCCTGAGCCCAATCAGCCCCAGCATTTT
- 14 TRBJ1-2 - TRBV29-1 CSVVGQESGYGYTF TGCAGCGTTGTCGGTCAGGAAAGTGGCTATGGCTACACCTTC
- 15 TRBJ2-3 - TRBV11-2 CASSQVRESTDTQYF TGTGCCAGCAGCCAGGTGCGGGAATCCACAGATACGCAGTATTTT
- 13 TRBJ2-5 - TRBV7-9 CASSRRLGETQYF TGTGCCAGCAGCCGCAGACTGGGGGAGACCCAGTACTTC
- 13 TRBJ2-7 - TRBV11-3 CASSLGPKSEQYF TGTGCCAGCAGCCTGGGACCAAAGAGCGAGCAGTACTTC
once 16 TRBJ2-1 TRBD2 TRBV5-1 CASSLAALADYNEQFF TGCGCCAGCAGCTTGGCCGCACTAGCGGACTACAATGAGCAGTTCTTC
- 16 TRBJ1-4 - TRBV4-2 CASSQAYGVYEEKLFF TGTGCCAGCAGCCAAGCTTACGGGGTTTATGAAGAAAAACTGTTTTTT
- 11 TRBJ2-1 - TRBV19 CASSSAVEQFF TGTGCCAGTAGTTCTGCAGTCGAGCAGTTCTTC
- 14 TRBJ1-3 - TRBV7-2 CASTYPGSGNTIYF TGTGCCAGCACCTACCCGGGATCTGGAAACACCATATATTTT
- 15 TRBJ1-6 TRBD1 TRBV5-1 CASSLEGTGQSPLHF TGCGCCAGCAGCTTGGAGGGGACAGGTCAATCACCCCTCCACTTT
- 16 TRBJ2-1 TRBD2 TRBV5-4 CASSLLIGGRYNEQFF TGTGCCAGCAGCTTGTTAATCGGGGGGAGGTACAATGAGCAGTTCTTC
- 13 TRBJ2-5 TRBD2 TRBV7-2 CASRSPGRETQYF TGTGCCAGCAGGAGCCCCGGGAGGGAGACCCAGTACTTC
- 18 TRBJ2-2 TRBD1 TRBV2 CASSGPRDRGTPFGELFF TGTGCCAGCAGTGGCCCCCGGGACAGGGGGACCCCGTTCGGGGAGCTGTTTTTT
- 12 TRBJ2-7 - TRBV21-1 CASSKAAYEQYF TGTGCCAGCAGCAAAGCTGCCTACGAGCAGTACTTC
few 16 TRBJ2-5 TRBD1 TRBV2 CASSVGQVRGGETQYF TGTGCCAGCAGTGTGGGACAGGTTCGCGGAGGGGAGACCCAGTACTTC